These 28 T cell receptor beta chains share one sample of origin, sequenced in a study of cytomegalovirus exposure and HLA in healthy donors. The study ran its PCR with 60 Vbeta and 13 Jbeta primers. The table came from immunoSEQ multiplex PCR; TCRdb's copy has only in-frame clones and leaves some out. The sample yields tens of thousands of clones, roughly 82% seen once. Input material: PBMCs. Receptors originate from a man aged 25-45 years in good health and CMV-seropositive.

The chain couples TRBV5-1 to TRBJ2-5, with D tentatively TRBD2 (5 bases). Trimming removed 2 bases at V and 3 bases at J, with 14 bases between. The CDR3 is 15 amino acids. Germline CDR1 is SGHRS and CDR2 is YFSETQ. The CDR3 region is CASSLGLRREETQYF. Here the CDR3 DNA reads TGCGCCAGCAGCTTAGGTTTACGGCGGGAAGAGACCCAGTACTTC. Full variable domain (rest looked up from reference TRBV5-1 and TRBJ2-5): KAGVTQTPRYLIKTRGQQVTLSCSPISGHRSVSWYQQTPGQGLQFLFEYFSETQRNKGNFPGRFSGRQFSNSRSEMNVSTLELGDSALYLCASSLGLRREETQYFGPGTRLLVL.

V gene TRBV5-6 combines with J gene TRBJ2-1; TRBD2 agrees at 7 bases. The germline gives CDR1 SGHDT, CDR2 YYEEEE. The CDR3 extends over 16 amino acids. The J segment lost 0 bases and the V segment lost 4 bases, leaving 7 bases of the junction unmatched. Written as DNA, the CDR3 is TGTGCCAGCAGCAAATGGGGGGGGGTCTCCTACAATGAGCAGTTCTTC. This sequence encodes CASSKWGGVSYNEQFF.

The chain has TRBV10-3 and TRBJ1-4, with 7 bases identical to TRBD1. With V trimmed by 4 bases and J by 0 bases, 8 bases remained unmatched. Germline assignment: CDR1 ENHRY and CDR2 SYGVKD. The CDR3 has 17 amino acids. The CDR3 region is CAISAQGRGSTNEKLFF. The CDR3 nucleotides are TGTGCCATCAGTGCACAGGGGAGAGGGTCAACTAATGAAAAACTGTTTTTT.

This chain uses TRBV30 with TRBJ1-4, with no clear D. The CDR3 length is 16 residues. Per germline, CDR1 GTSNPN and CDR2 SVGIG (reference sequence). The V end was cut by 0 bases, the J end by 0 bases, with 11 bases between. The DNA for the CDR3 is TGTGCCTGGAGTGTATGGCAGACTGCAACTAATGAAAAACTGTTTTTT. Translation: CAWSVWQTATNEKLFF.

The chain is built from TRBV2 and TRBJ2-7; 11 bases map to TRBD1. Germline assignment: CDR1 SNHLY and CDR2 FYNNEI. CDR3 size: 16 residues. V lost 4 bases, J lost 3 bases, and 8 bases stayed unmatched. This CDR3 is CASSVSGQGDNYEQYF. The CDR3, as DNA: TGTGCCAGCAGTGTCTCGGGACAGGGGGATAACTACGAGCAGTACTTC.

J is TRBJ2-1 and V is TRBV6-5; TRBD2 aligns across 13 bases. This CDR3 has 14 residues. CDR1 is MNHEY, CDR2 SVGAGI, per germline. Germline trimming cut 6 bases from V and 9 bases from J; bases unmatched to any gene: 5. In nucleotides, the CDR3 is TGTGCCAGCAGCGGACTAGCGGGAGCTGGTGAGCAGTTCTTC. It encodes CASSGLAGAGEQFF.

The V call is TRBV5-1, the J call TRBJ1-2; TRBD1 might be the D (5 bases). V dropped 4 bases and J dropped 2 bases, with 12 bases sitting between them. CDR3 length equals 14 residues. The germline V gene has CDR1 SGHRS and CDR2 YFSETQ. DNA for the CDR3: TGCGCCAGCAGCCCTATCGCAGGGAACTATGGCTACACCTTC. It translates to CASSPIAGNYGYTF.

This chain uses TRBV5-1 with TRBJ2-5, with a possible D match to TRBD2 (6 bases). The V gene's germline CDR1 is SGHRS and CDR2 YFSETQ. CDR3 length: 15 amino acids. V lost 4 bases and J lost 6, with 19 bases in between. Written as DNA, the CDR3 is TGCGCCAGCAGCCCTCTGACGGGAGCGGCGAAGACCCAGTACTTC. Encoded protein: CASSPLTGAAKTQYF.

The chain is built from TRBV18 and TRBJ1-6; D may be TRBD1 (6 bases). Germline lookup yields CDR1 KGHSH and CDR2 LQKENI. Deletions cut 3 bases from V and 0 bases from J, with 9 bases between. This CDR3 spans 16 amino acids. CDR3 bases: TGTGCCAGCTCACCGCAGGGACACTCCTATAATTCACCCCTCCACTTT. Encoded protein: CASSPQGHSYNSPLHF.

The rearrangement uses TRBV7-6 and TRBJ2-5; 8 nucleotides agree with TRBD1. Trimming took 5 bases from V and 2 from J; bases not matched to a gene: 13. CDR1 and CDR2 from the germline V gene are SGHVS and FNYEAQ. This CDR3 region has 17 residues. The CDR3 is CASSPIPGGAGQETQYF. The CDR3 nucleotides are TGTGCCAGCAGCCCGATTCCAGGGGGCGCTGGGCAAGAGACCCAGTACTTC.

V is TRBV5-4 and J is TRBJ2-7, with 7 nucleotides matching TRBD2. The CDR3 spans 16 residues. Germline CDR1 SGHNT, CDR2 YYREEE (reference sequence). The V segment lost 0 bases and the J segment 3 bases; nucleotides outside the gene matches: 9. The CDR3 protein is CASSLEGGSYLYEQYF. The CDR3 coding sequence is TGTGCCAGCAGCTTGGAAGGCGGGAGCTACCTCTACGAGCAGTACTTC.

The chain employs TRBV28 and TRBJ2-5; 9 bases match TRBD2. The assigned J gene may be wrong: the sequence end matches TRBJ2-7 better. This CDR3 has 16 residues. Per germline, CDR1 MDHEN and CDR2 SYDVKM. CDR3 protein: CASSRSGGRAPNEQYF. The CDR3 region has the DNA TGTGCCAGCAGTAGGTCTGGCGGGAGGGCCCCGAACGAGCAGTACTTC.

This chain uses TRBV18 with TRBJ2-1, with 9 bases lining up with TRBD2. V shed 3 bases and J 3 bases; nucleotides not matched to a gene: 6. This CDR3 is 16 amino acids long. CDR1 KGHSH and CDR2 LQKENI come from the germline V gene. The CDR3 here is CASSPGYSGSYNEQFF. The CDR3 nucleotides read TGTGCCAGCTCACCGGGTTATAGCGGGAGCTACAATGAGCAGTTCTTC.

This chain connects TRBV18 to TRBJ2-5; maybe TRBD2 (6 bases). This CDR3 has 13 amino acids. Trimming removed 1 base at V and 7 bases at J, with 10 bases between. Germline CDR1 is KGHSH and CDR2 is LQKENI. The chain's CDR3 is CASSPQPEGTQYF. The CDR3 bases are TGTGCCAGCTCACCACAGCCGGAGGGGACCCAGTACTTC.

This clone was counted a single time. V usage is TRBV19 and J usage is TRBJ1-5; D is perhaps TRBD1 (6 bases). The CDR3 is 14 residues long. The germline gives CDR1 LNHDA, CDR2 SQIVND (reference sequence). The V end lost 6 bases, the J end lost 3 bases, and 12 bases lay between the germline ends. The CDR3 sequence is CASSPTGINQPQHF. The CDR3, as DNA: TGTGCCAGTAGCCCTACAGGGATCAATCAGCCCCAGCATTTT.

J is TRBJ1-1 and V is TRBV19, with a weak D call TRBD1 (6 bases). This CDR3 is built from 14 residues. Trimming took off 6 bases at V and 9 bases at J, with 20 bases between the two ends. Germline V gene sequence: CDR1 LNHDA, CDR2 SQIVND (reference sequence). CDR3 DNA sequence: TGTGCCAGTAGAGTAGGCCCCCCCCAGGGGCAAGCTTTCTTT. Protein product: CASRVGPPQGQAFF. The full variable domain, rest sourced from reference TRBV19 and TRBJ1-1, is DGGITQSPKYLFRKEGQNVTLSCEQNLNHDAMYWYRQDPGQGLRLIYYSQIVNDFQKGDIAEGYSVSREKKESFPLTVTSAQKNPTAFYLCASRVGPPQGQAFFGQGTRLTVV.

The chain couples TRBV18 to TRBJ1-1; D unresolved. CDR3 length: 16 amino acids. Germline V CDR1 and CDR2: KGHSH, LQKENI. Trimming removed 3 bases at V and 4 bases at J, with 18 bases between. CDR3 protein: CASSPERFEGITEAFF. The CDR3 DNA reads TGTGCCAGCTCACCGGAAAGGTTCGAGGGTATCACTGAAGCTTTCTTT.

This clone has only one observation. The genes are TRBV19 and TRBJ1-5; TRBD1 agrees at 8 bases. The CDR3 loop spans 17 amino acids. V lost 3 bases, J lost 5 bases, and 12 bases stayed unmatched. Germline loops: CDR1 LNHDA, CDR2 SQIVND (reference sequence). The CDR3 sequence: CASSILARGLGDQPQHF. Written as DNA, the CDR3 is TGTGCCAGTAGTATCCTGGCCAGGGGGCTAGGGGATCAGCCCCAGCATTTT.

This chain joins TRBV11-2 and TRBJ2-1, with TRBD2 identical over 9 bases. V dropped 3 bases and J dropped 7; count of bases not matched to a gene: 10. The CDR3 extends over 16 amino acids. Germline assignment: CDR1 SGHAT and CDR2 FQNNGV. In DNA form, the CDR3 reads TGTGCCAGCAGCTTCTTTGCGGGACTAGCACGAAATGAGCAGTTCTTC. This codes for CASSFFAGLARNEQFF. The full variable domain, in which reference TRBV11-2 and TRBJ2-1 provide the parts outside the CDR3, is EAGVAQSPRYKIIEKRQSVAFWCNPISGHATLYWYQQILGQGPKLLIQFQNNGVVDDSQLPKDRFSAERLKGVDSTLKIQPAKLEDSAVYLCASSFFAGLARNEQFFGPGTRLTVL.

This chain connects TRBV27 to TRBJ2-7; 13 bases align to TRBD2. Germline loops: CDR1 MNHEY, CDR2 SMNVEV (reference sequence). V dropped 4 bases and J dropped 2; count of bases not matched to a gene: 14. This CDR3 has 19 amino acids. The CDR3 is CASSSEPPGTSGTTYEQYF. The CDR3 DNA follows: TGTGCCAGCAGTTCCGAACCACCCGGGACTAGCGGGACCACCTACGAGCAGTACTTC.

The chain joins TRBV7-9 to TRBJ2-5; the match to TRBD1 covers 9 bases. Germline CDR1 reads SEHNR; CDR2 reads FQNEAQ (reference sequence). The CDR3 spans 15 residues. With 5 bases clipped from V and 4 bases from J, the junction kept 8 bases outside the gene matches. DNA for the CDR3: TGTGCCAGCAGCGTTGGACAGGGGCTGACAGAGACCCAGTACTTC. Its protein is CASSVGQGLTETQYF.

This chain's CDR3 is CAISGTGGGYTF. The CDR3 nucleotides read TGTGCCATCAGTGGAACAGGGGGTGGCTACACCTTC. The V and J genes are TRBV10-3 and TRBJ1-2; 8 nucleotides line up with TRBD1. This CDR3 has 12 amino acids. The germline V gene has CDR1 ENHRY and CDR2 SYGVKD. J was trimmed by 7 bases and V by 4 bases; bases with no gene match: 2.

The V gene is TRBV29-1, the J gene TRBJ1-2; no firm D call. Between the trimmed V and J ends, which lost 3 bases and 3 bases, there was a span of 5 bases. Germline CDR1 reads SQVTM; CDR2 reads ANQGSEA. The CDR3 extends over 11 amino acids. The CDR3 reads CSVEEDYGYTF. The CDR3 nucleotides are TGCAGCGTTGAGGAGGACTATGGCTACACCTTC.

The chain uses TRBV6-5 and TRBJ1-4; tentative D call: TRBD1 (6 bases). This CDR3 is built from 13 residues. Germline lookup yields CDR1 MNHEY and CDR2 SVGAGI. V was clipped by 6 bases and J by 4 bases, with 9 bases between them. In DNA form, the CDR3 reads TGTGCCAGCAGGGACAGTTTTAATGAAAAACTGTTTTTT. Translated, it gives CASRDSFNEKLFF.

The V gene is TRBV30, the J gene TRBJ2-1, with TRBD1 matching over 9 bases. The V and J ends lost 3 bases and 3 bases, in that order; junction bases with no gene match: 3. Germline V gene lookup returns CDR1 GTSNPN and CDR2 SVGIG (reference sequence). The CDR3 covers 14 residues. In DNA form, the CDR3 reads TGTGCCTGGAGGGGACAGGGTTTCTACAATGAGCAGTTCTTC. It yields the protein CAWRGQGFYNEQFF.

This chain connects TRBV14 to TRBJ2-3; 8 bases agree with TRBD1. Trimming cost V 4 bases and J 1 base; bases outside gene matches: 4. The CDR3 covers 15 residues. The germline CDR1 and CDR2 sequences are SGHDN and FVKESK. This CDR3 reads CASSPPGQGTDTQYF. CDR3 sequence (DNA): TGTGCCAGCAGCCCTCCGGGACAGGGCACAGATACGCAGTATTTT.

The chain joins TRBV29-1 to TRBJ2-1, with TRBD2 as a possible D gene (6 bases). V lost 6 bases and J lost 8, with 23 bases in between. The length of the CDR3 is 15 residues. Germline V lookup: CDR1 SQVTM, CDR2 ANQGSEA. CDR3 bases: TGCAGCGTCCTCCCCTTTACGGGAGTTATCGATGAGCAGTTCTTC. Protein product: CSVLPFTGVIDEQFF.

This chain links TRBV6-5 with TRBJ1-6; 7 nucleotides align to TRBD1. CDR3 length equals 14 residues. The V gene end was trimmed by 8 bases and the J gene end by 10 bases; junction bases not matched to a gene: 11. The germline CDR1 and CDR2 sequences are MNHEY and SVGAGI. The CDR3 DNA is TGTGCCAGCCGGTTAGGGGGCGCTTGGTCACCCCTCCACTTT. Translated, it gives CASRLGGAWSPLHF.